This T cell receptor beta chain was recovered during a study of graft-versus-host responses after intestinal transplantation. Study details: All of the recipients had induction that used anti-thymocyte globulin, then tacrolimus and steroids for about 3 years. Study-wide findings and caveats: GvH clonotypes were identified within recipient marrow, with a subset emerging first in ileum or blood. High graft-versus-host to host-versus-graft clonal ratios were found in allografts of patients who had graft-donor T cell macrochimerism.

This clone was picked up one time. Its antigen is undetermined. TCRdb's table, derived via immunoSEQ multiplex PCR, lists solely in-frame clones and lacks some. The sample lists roughly 120,000 clones, 93% occurring once. The specimen comprised unstimulated CD8+ T cells sorted from spleen or lymph node cells, sampled before transplant. This clonotype originated in a human donor who was the organ donor for an intestinal transplant.

This CDR3 reads CAISALAGSYEQYF. The CDR3, as DNA: TGTGCCATCAGTGCACTAGCGGGCTCCTACGAGCAGTACTTC. The chain combines TRBV10-3 with TRBJ2-7; 9 positions agree with TRBD2. The CDR3 totals 14 residues. Germline V gives CDR1 ENHRY, CDR2 SYGVKD. V lost 4 bases and J lost 0; bases outside the gene matches: 1.